Detailed here is one T cell receptor beta chain. This CDR3 is built from 15 residues. The ends were cut back, 2 bases at V and 1 base at J, with 8 bases in the middle. Germline V gene data show CDR1 as SNHLY and CDR2 as FYNNEI. This record comes from a study of T cell responses to AZD1222 COVID-19 vaccine. Method: immunoSEQ multiplex PCR; TCRdb's copy keeps in-frame clones and lacks some. Among around 77,000 clones, around 86% were seen once, and the ten largest hold 2% to 2.5%. The gene calls are TRBV2 and TRBJ2-2; tentative D call: TRBD1 (6 bases). This clonotype was sampled from an adult in good health. The sample was peripheral blood, taken on day 0 of AZD1222 vaccination. This CDR3 reads CASSETRGNTGELFF. Here the CDR3 DNA reads TGTGCCAGCAGTGAAACCAGGGGGAACACCGGGGAGCTGTTTTTT.